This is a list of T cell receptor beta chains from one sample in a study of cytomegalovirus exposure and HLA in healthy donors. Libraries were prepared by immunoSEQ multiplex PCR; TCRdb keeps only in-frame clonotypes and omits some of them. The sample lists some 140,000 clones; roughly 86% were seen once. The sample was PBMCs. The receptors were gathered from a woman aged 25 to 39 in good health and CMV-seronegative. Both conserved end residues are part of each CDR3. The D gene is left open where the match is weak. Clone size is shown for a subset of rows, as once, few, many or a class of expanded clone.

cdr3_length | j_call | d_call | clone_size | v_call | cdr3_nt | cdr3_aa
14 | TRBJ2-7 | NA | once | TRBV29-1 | TGCAGCGTTATGGTTGACACAGCAACCTACGAGCAGTACTTC | CSVMVDTATYEQYF
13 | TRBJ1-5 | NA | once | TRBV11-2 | TGTGCCAGCAGCCCCGGGGGGTCGTTGCCCCAGCATTTT | CASSPGGSLPQHF
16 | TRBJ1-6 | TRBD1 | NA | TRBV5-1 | TGCGCCAGCAGCCCAGGGACAGGGGGGATTGATTCACCCCTCCACTTT | CASSPGTGGIDSPLHF
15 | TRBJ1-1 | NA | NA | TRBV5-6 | TGTGCCAGCAGCTTGGAGGCCTGGGGGGTGACTGAAGCTTTCTTT | CASSLEAWGVTEAFF
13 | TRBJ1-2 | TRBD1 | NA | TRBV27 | TGTGCCAGCCACAGGGGAACGGGCTATGGCTACACCTTC | CASHRGTGYGYTF
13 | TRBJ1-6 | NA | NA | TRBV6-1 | TGTGCCAGCAGCGTCAGGGTGGATTCACCCCTCCACTTT | CASSVRVDSPLHF
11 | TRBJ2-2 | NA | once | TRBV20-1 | TGCAGTGCTCAGGGTTTCGGGGAGCTGTTTTTT | CSAQGFGELFF
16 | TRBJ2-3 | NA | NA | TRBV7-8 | TGTGCCAGCAGCTTAGGGGTTAGCGAGAGCACAGATACGCAGTATTTT | CASSLGVSESTDTQYF
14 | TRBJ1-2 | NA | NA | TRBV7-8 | TGTGCCAGCAGCCGAACGGACAGCATATATGGCTACACCTTC | CASSRTDSIYGYTF
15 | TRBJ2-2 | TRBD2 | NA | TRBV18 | TGTGCCAGCTCACCGGCTAGCGGGAACACCGGGGAGCTGTTTTTT | CASSPASGNTGELFF
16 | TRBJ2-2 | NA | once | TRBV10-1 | TGCGCCAGCAGTGAGTCGCGGGCCGTGGGAACCGGGGAGCTGTTTTTT | CASSESRAVGTGELFF
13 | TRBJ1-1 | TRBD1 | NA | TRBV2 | TGTGCCAGCAGTGGCAGGGGGCCCACTGAAGCTTTCTTT | CASSGRGPTEAFF
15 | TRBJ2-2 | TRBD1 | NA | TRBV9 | TGTGCCAGCAGCGTAGATCCAGGGGGCCTCGGGGAGCTGTTTTTT | CASSVDPGGLGELFF
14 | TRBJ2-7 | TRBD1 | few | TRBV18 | TGTGCCAGCTCATGGGACAGGGAATCGTACGAGCAGTACTTC | CASSWDRESYEQYF
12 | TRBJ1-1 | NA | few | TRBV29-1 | TGCAGCGTTCATCGGGGTCACACTGAAGCTTTCTTT | CSVHRGHTEAFF
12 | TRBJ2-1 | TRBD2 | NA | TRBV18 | TGTGCCAGCTCACCTCGACTAGCGGGGGTTATCTTC | CASSPRLAGVIF
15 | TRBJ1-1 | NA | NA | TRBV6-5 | TGTGCCAGCAGTTTAAACAGGGAGGGGGGCACTGAAGCTTTCTTT | CASSLNREGGTEAFF
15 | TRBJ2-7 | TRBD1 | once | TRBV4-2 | TGTGCCAGCAGCCAAGGGACAGGGAGCTCCTACGAGCAGTACTTC | CASSQGTGSSYEQYF
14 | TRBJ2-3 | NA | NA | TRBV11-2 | TGTGCCAGCAGCTACGGGGTCAGCACAGATACGCAGTATTTT | CASSYGVSTDTQYF
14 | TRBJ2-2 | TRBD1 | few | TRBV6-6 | TGTGCCAGCAGACACTCAGGGGGCACCGGGGAGCTGTTTTTT | CASRHSGGTGELFF
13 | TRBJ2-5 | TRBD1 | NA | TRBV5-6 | TGTGCCAGCAGCTTACAGGGGTCGGAGACCCAGTACTTC | CASSLQGSETQYF
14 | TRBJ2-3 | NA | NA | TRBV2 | TGTGCCAGCAGTCACGACAGGATCACAGATACGCAGTATTTT | CASSHDRITDTQYF
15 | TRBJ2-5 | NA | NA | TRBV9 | TGTGCCAGCAGCGTAGCGGGTCAGATCCAAGAGACCCAGTACTTC | CASSVAGQIQETQYF
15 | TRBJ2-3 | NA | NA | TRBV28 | TGTGCCAGCAGTTTATCGTCGGGGTCGGGTTATACGCAGTATTTT | CASSLSSGSGYTQYF
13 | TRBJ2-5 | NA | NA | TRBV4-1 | TGCGCCAGCAGCCGACAGATGCAAGAGACCCAGTACTTC | CASSRQMQETQYF
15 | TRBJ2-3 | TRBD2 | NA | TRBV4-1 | TGCGCCAGCAGCCCTAGCGGGGCCTTGGCGGATACGCAGTATTTT | CASSPSGALADTQYF
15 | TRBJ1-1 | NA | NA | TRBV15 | TGTGCCACCAGCAGAGATGGGAGGGAGGGGACCAAAGCTTTCTTT | CATSRDGREGTKAFF
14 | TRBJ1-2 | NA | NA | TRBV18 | TGTGCCAGCTCATCGACAGGTCTCTCGAGCGGCTACACCTTC | CASSSTGLSSGYTF
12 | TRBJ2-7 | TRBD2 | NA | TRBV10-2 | TGCGCCAGCAGCTCGGGGAGGGACGAGCAGTACTTC | CASSSGRDEQYF
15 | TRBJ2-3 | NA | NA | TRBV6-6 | TGTGCCAGCAGTTACTCAGGGGGTAGGGCAGATACGCAGTATTTT | CASSYSGGRADTQYF
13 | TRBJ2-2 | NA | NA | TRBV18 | TGTGCCAGCTCACCACAGGGAGACGGGGAGCTGTTTTTT | CASSPQGDGELFF
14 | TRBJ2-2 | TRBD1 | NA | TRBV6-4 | TGTGCCAGCAGTGCTGGGACAGTACCCGGGGAGCTGTTTTTT | CASSAGTVPGELFF
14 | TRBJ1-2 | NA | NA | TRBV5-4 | TGTGCCAGCAGCTTGCCAGGGAGGAACGAGGGCTACACCTTC | CASSLPGRNEGYTF